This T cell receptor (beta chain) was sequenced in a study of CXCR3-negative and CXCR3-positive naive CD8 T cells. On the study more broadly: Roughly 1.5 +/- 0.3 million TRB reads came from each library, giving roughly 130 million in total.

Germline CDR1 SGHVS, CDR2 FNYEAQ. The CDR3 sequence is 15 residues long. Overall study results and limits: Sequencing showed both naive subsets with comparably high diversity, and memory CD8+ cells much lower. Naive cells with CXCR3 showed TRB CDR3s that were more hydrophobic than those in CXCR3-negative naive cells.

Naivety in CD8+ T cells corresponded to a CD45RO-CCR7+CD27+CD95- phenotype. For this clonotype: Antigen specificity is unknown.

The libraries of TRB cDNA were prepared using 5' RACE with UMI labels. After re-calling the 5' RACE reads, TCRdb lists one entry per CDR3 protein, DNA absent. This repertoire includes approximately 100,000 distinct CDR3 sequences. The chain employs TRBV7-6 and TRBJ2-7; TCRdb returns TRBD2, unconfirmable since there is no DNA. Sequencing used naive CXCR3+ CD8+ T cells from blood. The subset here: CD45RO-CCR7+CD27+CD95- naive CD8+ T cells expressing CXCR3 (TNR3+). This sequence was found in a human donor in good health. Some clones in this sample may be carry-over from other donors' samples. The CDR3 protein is CASSLSGRADDEQYF. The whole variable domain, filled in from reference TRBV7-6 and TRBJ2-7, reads GAGVSQSPRYKVTKRGQDVALRCDPISGHVSLYWYRQALGQGPEFLTYFNYEAQQDKSGLPNDRFSAERPEGSISTLTIQRTEQRDSAMYRCASSLSGRADDEQYFGPGTRLTVT.